This TCR beta chain was sequenced during a study of regulatory T cells in long-lasting Graves disease. General study results and limits: Reduced TCR diversity was observed in persistent Graves' patients versus newly diagnosed patients.

This clonotype was seen many times. Its target is unknown. CDR3 regions were amplified by Arm-PCR using iRepertoire HTBI primers to build TCR beta libraries. TCRdb re-called the multiplex PCR reads with MiXCR, one entry per CDR3 protein. The sample lists about 540,000 distinct CDR3 sequences, approximately 15% seen once, with about 9.1% in the top ten. Time point in this sample: newly diagnosed GD, antithyroid drugs for less than 3 months. The TCR library was made from RNA extracted from PBMCs. The length of the CDR3 is 14 residues. Trimming stripped 7 bases from V and 5 bases from J, with 14 bases between. The germline gives CDR1 MNHNS, CDR2 SASEGT. These data were likewise used in another study, on T cells in Graves' hyperthyroidism and ophthalmopathy.

This specimen consisted of peripheral blood mononuclear cells (PBMCs), obtained at new diagnosis, from a patient treated with antithyroid drugs. This receptor was obtained from a man aged 30 to 39 with Graves disease. The gene calls are TRBV6-1 and TRBJ2-2; the D is unclear. The DNA of the CDR3 is TGTGCCAGCACCCAATCTTCTGATACCGGGGAGCTGTTTTTT. Translation gives CASTQSSDTGELFF.